This TCR beta chain was profiled in a study of blood T cell repertoires in COVID-19. Background on the study: Acute and convalescent COVID-19 samples came from the United States, Italy and Spain. T cells, B-cell-depleted T cells, or PBMCs supplied cDNA or gDNA.

The assay was immunoSEQ multiplex PCR, and TCRdb's table has in-frame clones only and misses some. The sample gives 150,000 or so clones, about 80% of which show up once; approximately 22% is in the top ten. For this clone: This sample also contains other DNA sequences that code for the same CDR3.

V dropped 1 base and J dropped 4 bases, with 11 bases sitting between them. CDR3 length: 15 amino acids. Per the germline V gene, CDR1 is SGHTA and CDR2 is FQGNSA. The sequencing input was peripheral blood. This chain connects TRBV7-2 to TRBJ2-1; no firm D call. The sequence derives from an elderly woman with acute or convalescent COVID-19. CDR3 DNA: TGTGCCAGCAGCTTAGGGCGGATACCGTACAATGAGCAGTTCTTC. Its protein product is CASSLGRIPYNEQFF.